This TCR beta chain was documented in a study of blood T cell repertoires in COVID-19. The CDR3 consists of 12 residues. CDR1 LGHNT and CDR2 FRNRAP come from the germline V gene. V was shortened by 2 bases and J by 7 bases, with 8 bases between the two germline ends. Sequencing used immunoSEQ multiplex PCR; TCRdb keeps in-frame clones, though not all of them. Of 300,000 or so clones in the sample, roughly 90% were seen once. The source is a man aged 55-75 years who had recovered from COVID-19. The chain joins TRBV12-5 to TRBJ1-1, with unresolved D. The sample consisted of PBMCs or T cells enriched from blood (not recorded which). This chain's CDR3 is CASGLTLLEAFF. The DNA for the CDR3 is TGTGCTAGTGGTTTGACCCTACTTGAAGCTTTCTTT. Full variable domain (outside the CDR3, taken from reference TRBV12-5 and TRBJ1-1): DARVTQTPRHKVTEMGQEVTMRCQPILGHNTVFWYRQTMMQGLELLAYFRNRAPLDDSGMPKDRFSAEMPDATLATLKIQPSEPRDSAVYFCASGLTLLEAFFGQGTRLTVV.